This T cell receptor (beta chain) was found in a study of shared clonotypes between healthy human individuals. Study-wide results and limits: Represented diversity (both genetic and exposure-history) was limited by the small number of donors.

Germline assignment: CDR1 SGHNT and CDR2 YYREEE (reference sequence). J lost 4 bases, V lost 6 bases, and 4 bases had no gene match. This CDR3 is built from 13 residues. Worth noting for this clone: Its antigen is currently unknown.

Repertoires were generated with immunoSEQ multiplex PCR, while TCRdb's copy carries only in-frame clones and drops some. The sample lists over 100,000 clones, around 68% occurring once. CD8 memory merged CD45RO+ with CCR7-negative CD45RA+ TemRA cells. The receptor comes from a woman in her 30s in good health. The chain couples TRBV5-4 to TRBJ2-1; 7 positions match TRBD2. The sequenced material came from memory CD8+ T cells sorted from blood. Stated subset: CD45RO+ cells pooled with CCR7-negative TemRA cells. The CDR3 DNA follows: TGTGCCAGCATGCGGGAGAGTTACAATGAGCAGTTCTTC. As protein: CASMRESYNEQFF.